This T cell receptor beta chain originates from a study of cytomegalovirus exposure and HLA in healthy donors. The PCR used 60 Vbeta and 13 Jbeta primers. Clones were sequenced by immunoSEQ multiplex PCR, and TCRdb holds only the in-frame ones, with some missing. Among roughly 99,000 clones listed, about four fifths were seen once. The germline V gene encodes CDR1 SEHNR and CDR2 FQNEAQ (reference sequence). V trimming: 1 base; J trimming: 6 bases; junction bases outside the gene matches: 4. The CDR3 is made up of 15 amino acids. This clonotype was sampled from a male donor in good health and CMV-seropositive. Sequencing was performed on PBMCs. This chain uses TRBV7-9 with TRBJ2-3; 10 bases agree with TRBD2. The CDR3 DNA is TGTGCCAGCAGCTTAGGAGGGACTAGCGTTGATACGCAGTATTTT. It translates to CASSLGGTSVDTQYF. Looking up the rest from reference TRBV7-9 and TRBJ2-3 gives the full variable domain: DTGVSQNPRHKITKRGQNVTFRCDPISEHNRLYWYRQTLGQGPEFLTYFQNEAQLEKSRLLSDRFSAERPKGSFSTLEIQRTEQGDSAMYLCASSLGGTSVDTQYFGPGTRLTVL.